This TCR beta chain is from a study of T cell responses to AZD1222 COVID-19 vaccine. Regarding the study as a whole: Nearly half of spike-specific TCRs reportedly go after variant regions that carry no mutations. Of the AZD1222 recipients, only five to seven were seropositive at baseline.

Of note for this clone: The antigen is undetermined.

The CDR3 length is 14 residues. Looked up from germline, CDR1 is SGHVS and CDR2 is FQNEAQ. V lost 5 bases to trimming and J lost 5 bases, with 15 bases between them. Method: immunoSEQ multiplex PCR; TCRdb's copy keeps in-frame clones and lacks some. The table lists around 110,000 clones, 90% to 95% of them singletons. The chain has TRBV7-8 and TRBJ2-5, with D perhaps assigned TRBD1 or TRBD2 (6 bases each). This specimen consisted of peripheral blood, obtained on day 0 of AZD1222 vaccination. The sequence was obtained from an adult in good health. This chain's CDR3 is CASSDVGGWETQYF. Here the CDR3 DNA reads TGTGCCAGCAGCGACGTGGGGGGCTGGGAGACCCAGTACTTC. The full variable domain, completed using reference TRBV7-8 and TRBJ2-5, is GAGVSQSPRYKVAKRGQDVALRCDPISGHVSLFWYQQALGQGPEFLTYFQNEAQLDKSGLPSDRFFAERPEGSVSTLKIQRTQQEDSAVYLCASSDVGGWETQYFGPGTRLLVL.